This entry features one T cell receptor beta chain sequence. Its antigen is currently unknown. There are 13 residues in the CDR3. Germline V gene data show CDR1 as SGHTA and CDR2 as FQGNSA. V gave up 4 bases and J gave up 6 bases, with 9 bases separating them. The repertoire was sequenced with immunoSEQ multiplex PCR; TCRdb's copy has only in-frame clones and lacks some. This sample has 100,000 to 120,000 clones, with 85% to 90% found just once. The data belong to a study of T cell responses to AZD1222 COVID-19 vaccine. Findings of the study overall: Repertoire collection took place solely once the T cell response had peaked.

The chain carries TRBV7-2 and TRBJ2-2, with TRBD1 as a possible D gene (5 bases). This TCR was recovered from an adult in good health. The sample in question was peripheral blood, obtained on day 0 of AZD1222 vaccination. As DNA, the CDR3 is TGTGCCAGCAGCTACAGGTCAGCCGGGGAGCTGTTTTTT. Translating gives CASSYRSAGELFF. Using reference TRBV7-2 and TRBJ2-2 for the parts outside the CDR3, the full variable domain is GAGVSQSPSNKVTEKGKDVELRCDPISGHTALYWYRQSLGQGLEFLIYFQGNSAPDKSGLPSDRFSAERTGGSVSTLTIQRTQQEDSAVYLCASSYRSAGELFFGEGSRLTVL.